This TCR beta chain was sequenced during a study of OX40 agonist ivuxolimab in advanced cancers. The CDR3 runs 15 residues. V lost 4 bases and J lost 6; bases outside the gene matches: 7. Germline CDR1 and CDR2: MGHRA and YSYEKL. Assay used: immunoSEQ multiplex PCR; TCRdb lists only in-frame clones, some missing. The sample includes tens of thousands of clones, around 89% of them seen just once. Sequenced material: CD4+ or CD8+ T cells sorted from blood, taken in a trial of the OX40 agonist ivuxolimab. This chain uses TRBV4-1 with TRBJ2-1; 9 bases agree with TRBD2. The receptor was derived from an adult with an advanced solid tumor such as melanoma, head and neck, liver or kidney cancer. This CDR3 reads CASSRSGGGRNEQFF. DNA for the CDR3: TGCGCCAGCAGCCGTAGCGGGGGAGGCCGCAATGAGCAGTTCTTC.